These T cell receptor beta chains were read from a single sample in a study of vaccination and CD4 T cells after COVID-19. These TCRs are of unknown antigen specificity. TCRdb independently ran MiXCR on the PCR reads; one entry per CDR3 protein. In the table there are around 10,000 distinct CDR3 sequences, roughly 56% of which are singletons. The material sequenced was CD4+ T cells from blood, cultured in vitro. These receptors came from a human donor who had recovered from COVID-19. The CDR3 runs from the conserved cysteine through the conserved F or W. A D gene is named only where the DNA matches it firmly. The size of a clone is reported for some rows only, either as once, few or many, or as a class for expanded clones.

-,TRBJ2-3,TRBV2,-,CASSMGLSTDTQYF,TGTGCCAGCAGTATGGGACTTAGCACAGATACGCAGTATTTT
-,TRBJ1-5,TRBV20-1,-,CSASYSNQPQHF,TGCAGTGCTAGTTATAGCAATCAGCCCCAGCATTTT
few,TRBJ2-3,TRBV24-1,TRBD1,CATSDPGTGATDTQYF,TGTGCCACCAGTGATCCCGGGACAGGGGCCACAGATACGCAGTATTTT
few,TRBJ2-3,TRBV7-2,-,CASSFGGSTDTQYF,TGTGCCAGCAGCTTTGGTGGGAGCACAGATACGCAGTATTTT
-,TRBJ2-3,TRBV19,TRBD2,CASTPLSGRGTDTQYF,TGTGCCAGTACCCCCTTGAGCGGGAGGGGCACAGATACGCAGTATTTT
-,TRBJ1-1,TRBV7-9,TRBD1,CASSLNWAGGNTEAFF,TGTGCCAGCAGCTTAAATTGGGCAGGGGGCAACACTGAAGCTTTCTTT
-,TRBJ2-3,TRBV5-4,-,CASSLARADTQYF,TGTGCCAGCAGCTTGGCCCGGGCAGATACGCAGTATTTT
-,TRBJ1-6,TRBV6-1,-,CASSAGNYNSPLHF,TGTGCCAGCAGTGCGGGGAACTATAATTCACCCCTCCACTTT
-,TRBJ1-1,TRBV6-4,TRBD1,CASSEIQPPHQNRGLDTEAFF,TGTGCCAGCAGTGAGATCCAACCGCCCCACCAAAACAGGGGGTTGGACACTGAAGCTTTCTTT
-,TRBJ2-1,TRBV24-1,TRBD1,CATSGPSDRGSYNEQFF,TGTGCCACCAGTGGACCCTCGGACAGGGGGTCCTACAATGAGCAGTTCTTC
-,TRBJ2-7,TRBV10-1,TRBD1,CATQGQGAYEQYF,TGCGCCACCCAGGGACAGGGGGCCTACGAGCAGTACTTC
few,TRBJ1-2,TRBV20-1,TRBD1,CSATPGQSRIGGYTF,TGCAGTGCCACCCCGGGACAGAGCCGCATCGGTGGCTACACCTTC
-,TRBJ1-1,TRBV20-1,-,CSAGGQNTEAFF,TGCAGTGCCGGCGGCCAGAACACTGAAGCTTTCTTT
-,TRBJ2-5,TRBV30,TRBD1,CAWKGAVRVGETQYF,TGTGCCTGGAAGGGGGCGGTAAGGGTGGGAGAGACCCAGTACTTC
-,TRBJ2-1,TRBV28,TRBD1,CASSLSGQGKRNEQFF,TGTGCCAGCAGCCTCTCGGGACAGGGAAAAAGAAATGAGCAGTTCTTC
-,TRBJ1-3,TRBV28,TRBD1,CASSRGTVAGNTIYF,TGTGCCAGCAGCAGAGGGACAGTGGCTGGAAACACCATATATTTT
-,TRBJ2-7,TRBV7-2,-,CASSPLIYEQYF,TGTGCCAGCAGCCCATTGATCTACGAGCAGTACTTC
large,TRBJ1-2,TRBV6-1,-,CAVSANYGYTF,TGTGCAGTTTCTGCTAACTATGGCTACACCTTC
medium-sized,TRBJ2-2,TRBV5-1,-,CASSLIAAGTGELFF,TGCGCCAGCAGCTTGATCGCTGCGGGGACCGGGGAGCTGTTTTTT
once,TRBJ2-3,TRBV27,TRBD2,CASSLFGRGGPDTQYF,TGTGCCAGCAGTTTATTCGGGCGGGGGGGCCCAGATACGCAGTATTTT
-,TRBJ1-2,TRBV7-2,TRBD1,CASSPTGYGYTF,TGTGCCAGCAGCCCGACAGGGTATGGCTACACCTTC
-,TRBJ2-5,TRBV6-1,-,CASSPGRGYQETQYF,TGTGCCAGCAGTCCAGGTCGTGGGTACCAAGAGACCCAGTACTTC
-,TRBJ1-2,TRBV6-1,-,CASSPVLINYGYTF,TGTGCCAGCAGCCCCGTTCTAATTAACTATGGCTACACCTTC
few,TRBJ1-3,TRBV15,-,CATSQGSGNTIYF,TGTGCCACCAGCCAGGGATCTGGAAACACCATATATTTT
-,TRBJ1-1,TRBV19,-,CASAGSPNTEAFF,TGTGCCAGTGCGGGGTCTCCGAACACTGAAGCTTTCTTT
-,TRBJ1-1,TRBV19,-,CATEGWGNTEAFF,TGTGCCACCGAGGGTTGGGGGAACACTGAAGCTTTCTTT
few,TRBJ1-2,TRBV6-2/TRBV6-3,-,CATRSDTSYGYTF,TGTGCCACCCGATCAGACACCAGCTATGGCTACACCTTC
-,TRBJ2-1,TRBV19,-,CASSTPLQGGIGRRTYNEQFF,TGTGCCAGTAGTACCCCTCTACAGGGCGGTATCGGGAGGAGAACCTACAATGAGCAGTTCTTC
-,TRBJ1-1,TRBV18,-,CASSSLGGSLEAFF,TGTGCCAGCTCCTCACTGGGGGGCAGCCTTGAAGCTTTCTTT
-,TRBJ2-5,TRBV27,-,CASSRWETQYF,TGTGCCAGCAGCCGCTGGGAGACCCAGTACTTC
few,TRBJ2-3,TRBV7-2,-,CASSLARSDTQYF,TGTGCCAGCAGCTTAGCCAGGAGCGATACGCAGTATTTT
-,TRBJ2-3,TRBV11-3,-,CASSSWGPSSTDTQYF,TGTGCCAGCAGCTCGTGGGGACCCTCAAGCACAGATACGCAGTATTTT
-,TRBJ2-2,TRBV19,-,CASSIARTSTGELFF,TGTGCCAGTAGTATTGCCAGGACGTCCACCGGGGAGCTGTTTTTT